The clone carrying this TCR beta chain was recorded at least ten times. TCRdb re-called the 5' RACE reads with MiXCR, one entry per CDR3 protein. The table shows about 140,000 distinct CDR3 sequences, with less than 8.5% occurring only once. This specimen belongs to a study of T cells after yellow fever vaccination. Germline V gene sequence: CDR1 DFQATT, CDR2 SNEGSKA (reference sequence). This CDR3 comprises 16 residues. The germline V and J ends were trimmed by 5 bases and 7 bases, with 24 bases remaining between them. This TCR derives from a man aged 30 to 45 who received the YFV17D yellow fever vaccine. Sequenced here: CD4+ T cells sorted from PBMCs, sampled 10 days after the yellow fever booster vaccination. The rearrangement uses TRBV20-1 and TRBJ2-1; D may be TRBD2 (9 bases). CDR3 bases: TGCAGTGCTCCCCGCGGGGGGGTAACAGGGGGGAATGAGCAGTTCTTC. It specifies CSAPRGGVTGGNEQFF.